The TCR beta chain under discussion was sequenced for a study of blood T cell repertoires in COVID-19. Study in general: Collection of acute and convalescent COVID-19 samples took place in the United States, Italy and Spain.

Germline CDR1 KGHSH, CDR2 LQKENI. This CDR3 spans 14 amino acids. V lost 4 bases and J 2 bases, leaving 9 bases between the germline ends. Assay: immunoSEQ multiplex PCR; the TCRdb copy retains only in-frame clones and omits some. The data hold nearly 400,000 clones, with over 85% observed a single time. V gene TRBV18 combines with J gene TRBJ2-1; maybe TRBD2 (5 bases). Sequencing input: PBMCs or T cells enriched from blood (not recorded which). This receptor was obtained from a woman in her thirties who had recovered from COVID-19. The CDR3 region is CASSRGLPYNEQFF. The CDR3 bases are TGTGCCAGCTCACGCGGGTTACCCTACAATGAGCAGTTCTTC.